The 15 T cell receptor beta chains reported below all come from one sample, sequenced in a study of blood T cell repertoires in COVID-19. Clones were read by immunoSEQ multiplex PCR, and TCRdb kept only the in-frame ones, dropping some. The table has under 300,000 clones, 80% to 95% seen once. Sequenced sample: peripheral blood. The receptors shown here come from a man aged 30-40 years with COVID-19, enrolled during active disease.

This chain connects TRBV5-1 to TRBJ2-1; 8 nucleotides line up with TRBD1. V trimming: 4 bases; J trimming: 15 bases; junction bases outside the gene matches: 9. In germline, CDR1 is SGHRS, CDR2 YFSETQ. This CDR3 contains 12 residues. The CDR3 DNA reads as TGCGCCAGCAGCGTGGCAGGGGGCTTAGGGTTCTTC. Residues: CASSVAGGLGFF.

This chain joins TRBV5-1 and TRBJ1-5, with D uncertain. CDR1 and CDR2 from the germline V gene are SGHRS and YFSETQ. V lost 0 bases to trimming and J lost 3 bases, with 10 bases between them. The CDR3 contains 15 residues. The chain's CDR3 is CASSLAGRDNQPQHF. The CDR3 region has the DNA TGCGCCAGCAGCTTGGCTGGGAGGGACAATCAGCCCCAGCATTTT. Full variable domain (outside the CDR3, taken from reference TRBV5-1 and TRBJ1-5): KAGVTQTPRYLIKTRGQQVTLSCSPISGHRSVSWYQQTPGQGLQFLFEYFSETQRNKGNFPGRFSGRQFSNSRSEMNVSTLELGDSALYLCASSLAGRDNQPQHFGDGTRLSIL.

This chain joins TRBV28 and TRBJ2-1; 8 bases map to TRBD2. This CDR3 has 15 residues. Looked up from germline, CDR1 is MDHEN and CDR2 is SYDVKM. The junction had 12 bases not matched to a gene; V was cut back by 6 bases and J by 8 bases. CDR3 bases: TGTGCCAGCAGCCCCCGGGGGGGGCCTCGGGATGAGCAGTTCTTC. Translated: CASSPRGGPRDEQFF. Full variable domain (outside the CDR3, taken from reference TRBV28 and TRBJ2-1): DVKVTQSSRYLVKRTGEKVFLECVQDMDHENMFWYRQDPGLGLRLIYFSYDVKMKEKGDIPEGYSVSREKKERFSLILESASTNQTSMYLCASSPRGGPRDEQFFGPGTRLTVL.

The gene calls are TRBV2 and TRBJ1-2; D perhaps matches TRBD1 (6 bases). This CDR3 contains 13 residues. The V end was cut by 6 bases, the J end by 8 bases, with 16 bases between. CDR1 SNHLY and CDR2 FYNNEI come from the germline V gene. The CDR3 protein is CASRTTGIEGYTF. DNA for the CDR3: TGTGCCAGCAGGACTACAGGGATAGAGGGCTACACCTTC.

The gene calls are TRBV19 and TRBJ2-1; 12 bases line up with TRBD2. After removal of 4 bases from V and 8 bases from J, the junction contained 9 bases not matched to a gene. This CDR3 has 16 residues. CDR1 LNHDA and CDR2 SQIVND come from the germline V gene (reference sequence). The CDR3 region has the DNA TGTGCCAGTAGTACCCCGGCTAGCGGGGGGGCATATGAGCAGTTCTTC. Its translation: CASSTPASGGAYEQFF.

The chain uses TRBV19 and TRBJ2-2; possible D gene TRBD2, 5 bases. CDR1 and CDR2 (germline): LNHDA, SQIVND (reference sequence). This CDR3 region has 17 residues. V was cut by 3 bases and J by 0 bases, with 14 bases left in between. CDR3 DNA: TGTGCCAGTAGTATCGGGGTAGACAAATCGAACACCGGGGAGCTGTTTTTT. This gives the protein CASSIGVDKSNTGELFF.

V is TRBV6-5 and J is TRBJ1-2; D is possibly TRBD1 (6 bases). V lost 7 bases to trimming and J lost 8 bases, with 20 bases between them. The CDR3 loop spans 14 amino acids. Germline lookup yields CDR1 MNHEY and CDR2 SVGAGI. CDR3 sequence: CASKISGAWGGYTF. In DNA form, the CDR3 reads TGTGCCAGCAAAATCTCAGGGGCCTGGGGCGGCTACACCTTC.

The V call is TRBV19, the J call TRBJ1-1; 9 bases match TRBD1. Germline V gives CDR1 LNHDA, CDR2 SQIVND (reference sequence). Trimming at V came to 1 base and at J to 2 bases, leaving 8 bases not matched to a gene. This CDR3 contains 17 residues. CDR3 DNA sequence: TGTGCCAGTAGTATAGTGACAGGGGGAGGGTTAAACACTGAAGCTTTCTTT. It is translated as CASSIVTGGGLNTEAFF. The whole variable domain, remainder taken from reference TRBV19 and TRBJ1-1, is DGGITQSPKYLFRKEGQNVTLSCEQNLNHDAMYWYRQDPGQGLRLIYYSQIVNDFQKGDIAEGYSVSREKKESFPLTVTSAQKNPTAFYLCASSIVTGGGLNTEAFFGQGTRLTVV.

The chain links TRBV5-4 to TRBJ1-1, with D possibly matching TRBD1 (6 bases). The germline CDR1 and CDR2 sequences are SGHNT and YYREEE (reference sequence). The CDR3 loop spans 15 amino acids. The V end lost 1 base, the J end lost 4 bases, and 14 bases lay between the germline ends. The CDR3 DNA is TGTGCCAGCAGCTTGTTGGCAGGGGCGTCCACTGAAGCTTTCTTT. Protein sequence: CASSLLAGASTEAFF.

The rearrangement joins TRBV19 to TRBJ2-3; a weak D match, TRBD2 (6 bases). The V end was cut by 8 bases, the J end by 2 bases, with 14 bases between. CDR1 and CDR2 (germline): LNHDA, SQIVND (reference sequence). The CDR3 loop spans 14 amino acids. CDR3 region: CASGDSGYTDTQYF. CDR3 DNA: TGTGCCAGTGGGGATAGCGGATACACAGATACGCAGTATTTT.

The chain carries TRBV11-2 and TRBJ2-7; weak D call: TRBD1 (5 bases). Germline lookup yields CDR1 SGHAT and CDR2 FQNNGV. V lost 2 bases and J lost 3, with 5 bases in between. The CDR3 contains 12 residues. In nucleotides, the CDR3 is TGTGCCAGCAGCTTACAGGGCTACGAGCAGTACTTC. Protein sequence: CASSLQGYEQYF.

J is TRBJ2-7 and V is TRBV27, with 7 bases lining up with TRBD1. The CDR3 runs to 12 residues. Germline-derived CDR1 and CDR2 are MNHEY and SMNVEV (reference sequence). The ends lost 7 bases at V and 5 bases at J; junction bases unmatched: 5. The CDR3 nucleotides are TGTGCCAGCACAACGACAGGGAACGAGCAGTACTTC. This codes for CASTTTGNEQYF.

The chain employs TRBV5-1 and TRBJ2-7; D is unresolved. Trimming removed 1 base at V and 6 bases at J, with 8 bases between. Per germline, CDR1 SGHRS and CDR2 YFSETQ. There are 12 residues in the CDR3. The DNA for the CDR3 is TGCGCCAGCAGCTTGTTCGGGTCCGAGCAGTACTTC. Its translation: CASSLFGSEQYF.

The gene calls are TRBV6-1 and TRBJ1-6; no clear D gene. The germline gives CDR1 MNHNS, CDR2 SASEGT. V lost 1 base and J lost 10, with 11 bases in between. CDR3 size: 14 residues. For the CDR3, the DNA is TGTGCCAGCAGTGAAGGGGCGCATGGATCACCCCTCCACTTT. Its translation is CASSEGAHGSPLHF.

The rearrangement uses TRBV4-1 and TRBJ2-4, with TRBD1 identical over 8 bases. V shed 3 bases and J 4 bases; nucleotides not matched to a gene: 8. The CDR3 totals 16 residues. The germline V gene has CDR1 MGHRA and CDR2 YSYEKL. The CDR3 region has the DNA TGCGCCAGCAGCCACCCACCGGGACAGGCAAAAAACATTCAGTACTTC. Its translation is CASSHPPGQAKNIQYF.